This T cell receptor (beta chain) emerged from a study of shared clonotypes between healthy human individuals (dated by TCRdb to the early 2020s). For context, the study as a whole: The cohort comprised a couple of women and a few men aged 18 to 49 years. Between about 0.8 and 9 billion PBMCs per donor were obtained by leukapheresis. Per donor, three plates each were used for CD4 naive and CD4 memory, two for CD8 naive, and one for CD8 memory. To estimate repertoire size and how much clonotype sharing occurs between individuals, the study deeply sequenced the blood TCR repertoires of roughly 5 healthy adults. To increase sequencing depth and limit assay-specific biases, different laboratories used diverse techniques to prepare libraries and sequence TCR repertoires.

Comments on this clone: Its antigen is not yet known. No much larger clonotype is one base removed from it; base qualities were not supplied.

Study-wide conclusions, independent of this receptor: About 5% of naive CD4, more than 3% of naive CD8, about 2.5% of memory CD4, and roughly 0.4% of memory CD8 clonotypes were shared across a few donors. Even with the large sequencing depth, rarefaction of the sorted-subset datasets indicated that sequencing was incomplete. Compared with non-shared clonotypes, clonotypes shared by all four sorted-subset donors had higher generation probabilities. Naive subsets generally had larger estimated clonotype richness than memory subsets. Pairwise subsampling indicated that sequencing depth was expected to affect the degree of clonotype sharing among donors. Because the study included a small number of donors, the genetic and exposure-history diversity represented was limited. Sampling was restricted to blood, and TCR repertoires in tissues likely differ from the TCR repertoires found in blood.

Healthy HIV-negative adults with no recently reported acute infections or vaccinations were included as donors. Only Caucasian adults living in Nashville, Tennessee, USA were represented among the donors. CD4+ T cells were enriched by magnetic negative selection, after which naive cells were positively selected on CD45RA and the negative fraction was taken as the memory subset. Blood was obtained by leukapheresis, after which PBMCs were separated by Ficoll-Histopaque density gradient centrifugation and cryopreserved in liquid nitrogen vapor phase. Analytical flow cytometry was used to check the purity and quantity of every magnetically sorted T cell population. From each sorted fraction, genomic DNA was isolated and quantified by UV absorbance on a Nanodrop 2000c. Using the deep immunoSEQ assay, multiplex PCR amplified TCR CDR3 regions from genomic DNA. Genomic DNA extracted from each cell subset was distributed evenly over all wells of several immunoSEQ 96-well plates, and each plate served as one replicate. For sorted subsets, each replicate PCR was loaded with approximately 190 ng genomic DNA, equivalent to about 30,000 T cell genomes. Purified libraries were measured with a Qubit 3.0 fluorometer, size-checked on a Bioanalyzer 2100, and measured again with the KAPA Library Quantification kit. A separate single-read 150-cycle Illumina NextSeq 550 flow cell was used to sequence each immunoSEQ 96-well plate. From the authors' description of their analysis: Because only junctional sequences without quality scores were contained in the immunoSEQ output, filtering matching that applied to full-length reads could not be performed. To assign V/J genes and CDR3, sequences were annotated using PyIR, a Python wrapper for IgBLAST v1.9, with IMGT germline references. Reads were filtered out if the reads had weak V/J assignments (E-value above 1e-6), no CDR3, stop codons, out-of-frame junctions, or ambiguous translated residues. V3J clonotypes were defined by identical inferred V gene, J gene, and CDR3 amino acid sequence. Percentage overlap between repertoires was computed as shared unique clonotypes divided by the size of the smaller repertoire. Repertoire richness was assessed with RTK rarefaction, the Chao1 estimator, and Recon v2.1 estimates of unobserved clonotypes. For all TCRbeta clonotypes obtained by the gDNA method from a handful of donors, generation probabilities were computed with OLGA. The immuneACCESS repertoire file appears here via TCRdb, limited to in-frame rearrangements. These files lack a portion of the clones; in checked studies, under half of the deficit traces to unresolved V genes, and the cause of the others is not known. That table is the source of V, J and clone size, and D and trimming were worked out from the DNA. Present in this sample are some 2 million clones, over 85% of which were seen just once. 0.13% of the sample is in the top ten clones.

The CDR3 runs 14 residues from the cysteine to the phenylalanine. Just CDR3 DNA is preserved here, 42 bases in frame from base 1. V drops 0 bases and J drops 4 bases, leaving 9 bases in between. In the germline V gene, CDR1 corresponds to MNHNS and CDR2 to SASEGT. Source material: naive CD4+ T cells sorted from blood. The cell subset or site label for this specimen denotes: CD45RA+ positively selected. Recombination linked TRBV6-1 to TRBJ1-2; the D gene assignment is ambiguous. This sequence originates from a man between 18 and 29 years old in good health. The DNA is as follows: TGTGCCAGCAGTGAAGCGGAACGGACCTATGGCTACACCTTC. Its product reads: CASSEAERTYGYTF.